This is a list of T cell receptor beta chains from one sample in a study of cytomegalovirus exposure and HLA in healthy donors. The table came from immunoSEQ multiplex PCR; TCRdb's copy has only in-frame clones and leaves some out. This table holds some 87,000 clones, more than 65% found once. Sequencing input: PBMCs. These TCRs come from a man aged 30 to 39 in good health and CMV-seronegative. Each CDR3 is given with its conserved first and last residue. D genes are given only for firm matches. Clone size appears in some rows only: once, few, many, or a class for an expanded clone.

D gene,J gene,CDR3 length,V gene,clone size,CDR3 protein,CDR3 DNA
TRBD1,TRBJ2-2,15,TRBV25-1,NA,CASRAPGQLAGELFF,TGTGCCAGCAGGGCTCCGGGACAGTTAGCTGGGGAGCTGTTTTTT
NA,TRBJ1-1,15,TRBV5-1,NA,CASSLAPGMNTEAFF,TGCGCCAGCAGCTTGGCGCCAGGAATGAACACTGAAGCTTTCTTT
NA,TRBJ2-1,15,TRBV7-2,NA,CASSLDYRGENEQFF,TGTGCCAGCAGCCTAGACTACCGTGGAGAAAATGAGCAGTTCTTC
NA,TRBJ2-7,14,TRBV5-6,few,CASSRTGVSYEQYF,TGTGCCAGCAGTAGAACGGGGGTCTCCTACGAGCAGTACTTC
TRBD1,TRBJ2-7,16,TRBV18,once,CASSPPDRGIMHEQYF,TGTGCCAGCTCACCACCAGACAGGGGAATTATGCACGAGCAGTACTTC
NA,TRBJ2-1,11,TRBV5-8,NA,CASSFFDEQFF,TGTGCCAGCAGCTTTTTCGATGAGCAGTTCTTC
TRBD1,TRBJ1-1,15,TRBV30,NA,CAWSRDRVGVSEAFF,TGTGCCTGGAGCCGGGACAGGGTTGGGGTCAGTGAAGCTTTCTTT
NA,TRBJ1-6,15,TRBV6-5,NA,CASTRGGSYNSPLHF,TGTGCCAGCACCCGAGGAGGCTCCTATAATTCACCCCTCCACTTT
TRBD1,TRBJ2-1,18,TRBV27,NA,CASSPGLRIRGRTGEQFF,TGTGCCAGCAGCCCCGGCCTGCGAATCAGGGGGCGGACGGGTGAGCAGTTCTTC
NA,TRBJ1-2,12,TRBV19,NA,CASSHSHYGYTF,TGTGCCAGTAGTCACTCACACTATGGCTACACCTTC
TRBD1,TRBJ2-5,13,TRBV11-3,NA,CASSQQGRETQYF,TGTGCCAGCAGCCAACAGGGGCGAGAGACCCAGTACTTC
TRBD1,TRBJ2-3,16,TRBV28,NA,CASSSAQTGWTDTQYF,TGTGCCAGCAGTTCCGCCCAGACAGGGTGGACAGATACGCAGTATTTT
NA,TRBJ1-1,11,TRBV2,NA,CASKSRKEAFF,TGTGCCAGCAAGTCTAGGAAGGAAGCTTTCTTT
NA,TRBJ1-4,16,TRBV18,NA,CASSPNTGNSNEKLFF,TGTGCCAGCTCACCGAATACGGGGAACTCTAATGAAAAACTGTTTTTT
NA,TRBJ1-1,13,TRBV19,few,CATQGRSNTEAFF,TGTGCCACTCAGGGCAGATCTAACACTGAAGCTTTCTTT
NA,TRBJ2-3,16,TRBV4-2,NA,CASSQEQARRTDTQYF,TGTGCCAGCAGCCAAGAACAAGCGAGACGCACAGATACGCAGTATTTT
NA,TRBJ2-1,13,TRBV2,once,CASSGGSYNEQFF,TGTGCAAGCAGCGGAGGCTCCTACAATGAGCAGTTCTTC
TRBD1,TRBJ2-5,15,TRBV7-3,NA,CASSLMAGGLETQYF,TGTGCCAGCAGCTTAATGGCAGGGGGCTTGGAGACCCAGTACTTC
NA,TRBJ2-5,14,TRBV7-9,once,CASSLGTASETQYF,TGTGCCAGCAGCTTGGGGACTGCTAGCGAGACCCAGTACTTC
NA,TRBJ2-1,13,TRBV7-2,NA,CASSSPTRHEQFF,TGTGCCAGCAGCTCCCCGACTCGTCATGAGCAGTTCTTC
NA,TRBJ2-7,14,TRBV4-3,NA,CASSQEGRGYEQYF,TGCGCCAGCAGCCAAGAAGGCAGGGGCTACGAGCAGTACTTC
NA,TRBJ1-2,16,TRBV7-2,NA,CASSLATAGLGYGYTF,TGTGCCAGCAGCTTAGCGACAGCAGGGCTAGGCTATGGCTACACCTTC
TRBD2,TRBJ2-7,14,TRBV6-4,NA,CAPKGTSGVYEQYF,TGTGCCCCAAAAGGGACTAGCGGGGTCTACGAGCAGTACTTC
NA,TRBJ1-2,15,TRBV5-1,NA,CASSLGQPSNYGYTF,TGCGCCAGCAGCTTGGGTCAACCCAGTAACTATGGCTACACCTTC
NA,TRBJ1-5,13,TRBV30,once,CAYTQGYNQPQHF,TGTGCCTATACTCAGGGGTACAATCAGCCCCAGCATTTT
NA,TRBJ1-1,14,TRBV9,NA,CASSVSTGNTEAFF,TGTGCCAGCAGCGTATCGACAGGGAACACTGAAGCTTTCTTT
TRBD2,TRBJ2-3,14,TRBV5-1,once,CASSPVAGSDTQYF,TGCGCCAGCAGCCCGGTAGCGGGTTCAGATACGCAGTATTTT
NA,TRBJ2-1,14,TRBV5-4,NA,CASSLGAENNEQFF,TGTGCCAGCAGCCTGGGGGCAGAGAACAATGAGCAGTTCTTC
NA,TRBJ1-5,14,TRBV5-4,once,CASSLGGSNQPQHF,TGTGCCAGCAGCTTGGGAGGGAGCAATCAGCCCCAGCATTTT
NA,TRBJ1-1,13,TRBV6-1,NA,CASSEVGASIAFF,TGTGCCAGCAGTGAAGTGGGGGCCTCAATAGCTTTCTTT
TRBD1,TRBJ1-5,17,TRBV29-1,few,CSVPLRVGGGRVQPQHF,TGCAGCGTCCCGCTGAGGGTAGGGGGCGGACGGGTTCAGCCCCAGCATTTT
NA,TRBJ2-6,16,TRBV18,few,CASSPTDTVGANVLTF,TGTGCCAGCTCACCAACGGACACCGTAGGGGCCAACGTCCTGACTTTC
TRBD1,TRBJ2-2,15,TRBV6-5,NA,CASRRDRFFAGELFF,TGTGCCAGCAGACGGGACAGGTTTTTTGCCGGGGAGCTGTTTTTT
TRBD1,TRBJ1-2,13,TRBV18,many,CATHRGPNYGYTF,TGTGCCACCCACAGGGGGCCCAACTATGGCTACACCTTC
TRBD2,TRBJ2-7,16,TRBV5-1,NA,CASSRDLRESSYEQYF,TGCGCCAGCAGCCGGGACTTGCGGGAGAGCTCCTACGAGCAGTACTTC
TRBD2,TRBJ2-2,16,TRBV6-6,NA,CASSYSGRGGAGELFF,TGTGCCAGCAGTTACTCGGGGCGGGGGGGCGCCGGGGAGCTGTTTTTT
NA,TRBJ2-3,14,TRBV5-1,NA,CASSGLSTGDTQYF,TGCGCCAGCAGCGGACTATCTACCGGAGATACGCAGTATTTT
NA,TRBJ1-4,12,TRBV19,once,CATSQTNEKLFF,TGTGCCACCTCACAGACTAATGAAAAACTGTTTTTT
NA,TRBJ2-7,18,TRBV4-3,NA,CASSQDFAAAGSAYEQYF,TGCGCCAGCAGCCAAGATTTTGCGGCGGCAGGGTCAGCCTACGAGCAGTACTTC
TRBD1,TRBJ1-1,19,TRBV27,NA,CASSLLSGAGGFNMAEAFF,TGTGCCAGCAGTTTACTTTCAGGGGCAGGGGGCTTCAATATGGCTGAAGCTTTCTTT
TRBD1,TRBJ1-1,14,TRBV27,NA,CASRSTGAPTEAFF,TGTGCCAGCAGATCGACAGGGGCACCGACTGAAGCTTTCTTT
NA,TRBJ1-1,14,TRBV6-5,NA,CASSYSPGDTEAFF,TGTGCCAGCAGTTACTCGCCGGGGGACACTGAAGCTTTCTTT
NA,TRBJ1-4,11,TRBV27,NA,CASIHGEKLFF,TGTGCCAGCATTCATGGCGAAAAACTGTTTTTT
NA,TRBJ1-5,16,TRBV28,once,CASSLMVGRVNQPQHF,TGTGCCAGCAGTTTAATGGTGGGCAGGGTTAATCAGCCCCAGCATTTT
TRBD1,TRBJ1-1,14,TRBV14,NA,CASSFGQGRTEAFF,TGTGCCAGCAGCTTCGGACAGGGACGGACTGAAGCTTTCTTT
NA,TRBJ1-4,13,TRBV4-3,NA,CASSPGAGEKLFF,TGCGCCAGCAGCCCAGGTGCCGGTGAAAAACTGTTTTTT
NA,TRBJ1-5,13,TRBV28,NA,CASSLSGDQPQHF,TGTGCCAGCAGTTTATCGGGGGATCAGCCCCAGCATTTT
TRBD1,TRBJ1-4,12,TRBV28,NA,CASGQGNEKLFF,TGTGCCAGCGGACAGGGGAATGAAAAACTGTTTTTT
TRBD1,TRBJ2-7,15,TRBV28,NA,CASSTPAGGMYEQYF,TGTGCCAGCAGCACCCCGGCAGGGGGTATGTACGAGCAGTACTTC
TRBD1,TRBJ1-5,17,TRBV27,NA,CASSGDRGGLSNQPQHF,TGTGCCAGCAGTGGGGACAGGGGAGGTTTGAGCAATCAGCCCCAGCATTTT
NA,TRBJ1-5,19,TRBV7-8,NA,CASSLAALRGTYSNQPQHF,TGTGCCAGCAGCTTAGCTGCATTAAGGGGGACATATAGCAATCAGCCCCAGCATTTT
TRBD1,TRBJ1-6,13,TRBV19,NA,CASTRQGNSPLHF,TGTGCCAGTACCCGACAGGGGAATTCACCCCTCCACTTT